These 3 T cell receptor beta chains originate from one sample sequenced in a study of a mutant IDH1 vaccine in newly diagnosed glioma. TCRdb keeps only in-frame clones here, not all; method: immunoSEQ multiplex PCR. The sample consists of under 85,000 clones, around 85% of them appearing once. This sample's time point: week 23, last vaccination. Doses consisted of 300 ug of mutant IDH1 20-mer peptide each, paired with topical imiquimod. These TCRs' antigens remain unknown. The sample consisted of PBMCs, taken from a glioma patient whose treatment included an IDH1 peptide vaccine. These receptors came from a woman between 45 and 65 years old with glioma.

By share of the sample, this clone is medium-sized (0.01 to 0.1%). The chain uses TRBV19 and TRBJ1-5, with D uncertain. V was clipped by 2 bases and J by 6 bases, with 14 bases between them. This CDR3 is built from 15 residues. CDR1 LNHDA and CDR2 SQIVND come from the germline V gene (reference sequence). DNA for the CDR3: TGTGCCAGTAGTATAAATTCCGCGGGAGGTCAGCCCCAGCATTTT. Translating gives CASSINSAGGQPQHF.

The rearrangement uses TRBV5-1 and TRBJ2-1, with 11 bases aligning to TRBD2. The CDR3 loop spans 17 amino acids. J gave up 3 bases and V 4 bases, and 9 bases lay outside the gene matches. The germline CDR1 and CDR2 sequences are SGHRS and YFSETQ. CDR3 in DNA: TGCGCCAGCAGCATGGGACTAGCGGCGGGGGACTACAATGAGCAGTTCTTC. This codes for CASSMGLAAGDYNEQFF.

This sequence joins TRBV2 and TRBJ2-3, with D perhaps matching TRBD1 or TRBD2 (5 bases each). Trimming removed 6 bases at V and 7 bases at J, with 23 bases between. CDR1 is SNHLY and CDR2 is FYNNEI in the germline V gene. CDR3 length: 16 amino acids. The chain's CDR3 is CASSARRTNRIHTQYF. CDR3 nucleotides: TGTGCCAGCAGCGCCCGGAGGACAAATAGGATCCATACGCAGTATTTT. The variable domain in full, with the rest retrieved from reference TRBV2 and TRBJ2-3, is EPEVTQTPSHQVTQMGQEVILRCVPISNHLYFYWYRQILGQKVEFLVSFYNNEISEKSEIFDDQFSVERPDGSNFTLKIRSTKLEDSAMYFCASSARRTNRIHTQYFGPGTRLTVL.